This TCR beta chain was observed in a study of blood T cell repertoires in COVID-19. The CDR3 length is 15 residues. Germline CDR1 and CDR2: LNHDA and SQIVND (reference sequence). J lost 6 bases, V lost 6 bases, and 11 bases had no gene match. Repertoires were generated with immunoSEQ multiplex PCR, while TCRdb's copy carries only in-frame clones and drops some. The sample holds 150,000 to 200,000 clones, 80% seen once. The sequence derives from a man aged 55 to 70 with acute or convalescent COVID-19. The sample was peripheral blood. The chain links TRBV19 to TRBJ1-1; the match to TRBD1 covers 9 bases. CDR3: CASRNTGQGRAEAFF. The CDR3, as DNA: TGTGCCAGTAGGAACACGGGACAGGGAAGGGCTGAAGCTTTCTTT.